The rows below give T cell receptor beta chains drawn from one sample of a study of Graves' ophthalmopathy and Graves' hyperthyroidism. TCRdb reanalysed the multiplex PCR reads using MiXCR and keeps one entry per CDR3 protein. The repertoire holds some 520,000 distinct CDR3 sequences, with roughly an eighth as singletons. Specimen: blood. These TCRs come from a woman aged 30 to 39 with Graves' ophthalmopathy. The CDR3 runs from the conserved cysteine through the conserved F or W. A D gene is named only where the DNA matches it firmly. Some rows mark clone size as missing; the rest say once, few, many or name a class of expanded clone.

D gene	V gene	clone size	J gene	CDR3 protein	CDR3 DNA
TRBD2	TRBV11-3	many	TRBJ2-2	CASSLPSGNRELFF	TGTGCCAGCAGCCTACCTAGCGGGAACCGGGAGCTGTTTTTT
.	TRBV6-4	many	TRBJ1-1	CASSDSPGDGNTEAFF	TGTGCCAGCAGTGACTCTCCGGGGGACGGGAACACTGAAGCTTTCTTT
TRBD1	TRBV29-1	many	TRBJ1-2	CSVESGGGYTF	TGCAGCGTTGAGTCAGGGGGCGGCTACACCTTC
.	TRBV10-3	many	TRBJ2-7	CATATGISYEQYF	TGTGCCACCGCGACAGGTATCTCCTACGAGCAGTACTTC
TRBD1	TRBV6-1	many	TRBJ1-2	CASSHRDSYGYTF	TGTGCCAGCAGCCACCGGGACAGCTATGGCTACACCTTC
.	TRBV30	many	TRBJ2-2	CAWSGRGGELFF	TGTGCCTGGAGTGGGCGGGGCGGGGAGCTGTTTTTT
TRBD1	TRBV27	.	TRBJ1-5	CASSYKTGLGQPQHF	TGTGCCAGCAGTTACAAGACAGGGCTGGGGCAGCCCCAGCATTTT
.	TRBV2	many	TRBJ1-2	CASTPDTPNGYTF	TGTGCCAGCACACCGGACACCCCAAATGGCTACACCTTC
TRBD1	TRBV27	many	TRBJ1-6	CASGPPGGISPLHF	TGTGCCAGCGGCCCCCCAGGGGGTATTTCACCCCTCCACTTT
.	TRBV27	many	TRBJ2-7	CASSPSPTSSGLYEQYF	TGTGCCAGCAGTCCCAGCCCAACGAGTAGCGGATTGTACGAGCAGTACTTC
.	TRBV7-2	many	TRBJ1-2	CASSVDKNYGYTF	TGTGCCAGCAGCGTGGACAAGAACTATGGCTACACCTTC
TRBD1	TRBV29-1	many	TRBJ2-7	CSVGAGGLQYF	TGCAGCGTTGGGGCAGGGGGCTTGCAGTACTTC
.	TRBV20-1	many	TRBJ2-7	CSARQRFYEQYF	TGCAGTGCTCGCCAGCGGTTCTACGAGCAGTACTTC
.	TRBV19	many	TRBJ1-5	CASSSTTWGPNQPQHF	TGTGCCAGTAGTTCCACGACTTGGGGGCCCAATCAGCCCCAGCATTTT
.	TRBV7-2	many	TRBJ1-5	CASSFTGYNQPQHF	TGTGCCAGCAGCTTCACAGGGTACAATCAGCCCCAGCATTTT
.	TRBV6-1	few	TRBJ2-6	CASSARISGANVLTF	TGTGCCAGCAGTGCCCGGATTTCTGGGGCCAACGTCCTGACTTTC
TRBD2	TRBV5-1	.	TRBJ2-5	CASSFVSGGQETQYF	TGCGCCAGCAGCTTTGTGAGCGGGGGCCAAGAGACCCAGTACTTC
.	TRBV12-5	many	TRBJ2-5	CASGFGRETQYF	TGTGCTAGTGGTTTTGGGAGGGAGACCCAGTACTTC
.	TRBV28	many	TRBJ2-5	CASSLLERTQYF	TGTGCCAGCAGTTTATTAGAGAGGACCCAGTACTTC
.	TRBV11-3	many	TRBJ2-2	CASTSGDGTGELFF	TGTGCCAGCACCTCGGGGGATGGCACCGGGGAGCTGTTTTTT
.	TRBV28	many	TRBJ2-7	CASSLFLQDNGDYEQYF	TGTGCCAGCAGTTTATTCCTTCAGGACAATGGAGATTACGAGCAGTACTTC
TRBD1	TRBV12-3/TRBV12-4	many	TRBJ1-2	CASSTNRDRVNYGYTF	TGTGCCAGCAGTACCAACCGCGACAGGGTTAACTATGGCTACACCTTC
.	TRBV12-3/TRBV12-4	many	TRBJ1-2	CASSTDRVSGYTF	TGTGCCAGCAGTACAGACCGAGTATCTGGCTACACCTTC
TRBD2	TRBV20-1	many	TRBJ2-7	CSASARGLAYSHEQYF	TGCAGTGCTAGCGCTCGAGGACTAGCTTATTCCCACGAGCAGTACTTC
.	TRBV10-3	.	TRBJ2-7	CAISESILRRQQSSYEQYF	TGTGCCATCAGTGAGTCGATACTCAGGCGACAACAGAGCTCCTACGAGCAGTACTTC
TRBD1	TRBV28	few	TRBJ2-2	CASSNDRGRIGELFF	TGTGCCAGCAGTAACGACAGGGGGCGGATCGGGGAGCTGTTTTTT
TRBD1	TRBV11-2	.	TRBJ2-4	CASSPGQGQNIRYF	TGTGCCAGCAGCCCTGGACAGGGTCAAAACATTCGGTACTTC
TRBD1	TRBV4-1	.	TRBJ2-7	CASSHPGQGVEEQYF	TGCGCCAGCAGCCACCCGGGACAGGGTGTTGAAGAGCAGTACTTC
.	TRBV2	many	TRBJ1-2	CASRNRAGGYGYTF	TGTGCCAGCAGGAACAGGGCCGGGGGCTATGGCTACACCTTC
TRBD1	TRBV2	many	TRBJ1-5	CASSEGRTGKYQPQHF	TGTGCCAGCAGTGAGGGTAGGACAGGGAAATATCAGCCCCAGCATTTT
.	TRBV28	few	TRBJ1-6	CASSLPKETVNSPLHF	TGTGCCAGCAGTTTGCCAAAAGAGACAGTGAATTCACCCCTCCACTTT
.	TRBV27	many	TRBJ2-7	CASSSYRVHSYEQYF	TGTGCCAGCAGTTCCTACAGGGTACACTCCTACGAGCAGTACTTC
.	TRBV6-5	few	TRBJ2-2	CASSYFARGTGELFF	TGTGCCAGCAGTTACTTCGCACGGGGGACCGGGGAGCTGTTTTTT